One and the same sample provided the 21 T cell receptor beta chains below, sequenced in a study of blood T cells in healthy people across ages. Next came a second PCR, run for 7 to 11 cycles, which used a sample-barcoded 5' primer along with a J-beta primer mix. MiXCR, run by TCRdb on the 5' RACE reads, gives a single entry per CDR3 protein. The repertoire consists of hundreds of thousands of distinct CDR3 sequences, with about 48% occurring once and the leading ten covering roughly 37%. Sequencing was performed on blood. The receptors here all came from an elderly man in good health.

The genes are TRBV25-1 and TRBJ2-1, with 8 bases fitting TRBD1. Germline trimming cut 7 bases from V and 5 bases from J; bases unmatched to any gene: 4. Germline values: CDR1 MGHDK, CDR2 SYGVNS. The CDR3 runs to 13 residues. The CDR3 nucleotides are TGTGCCAGCAACCCGGACAGGGACAATGAGCAGTTCTTC. Its protein product is CASNPDRDNEQFF.

This clonotype occurred a few times. The J gene is TRBJ2-3, the V gene TRBV6-1, with 8 positions matching TRBD1. Germline V gene lookup returns CDR1 MNHNS and CDR2 SASEGT. The ends lost 6 bases at V and 14 bases at J; junction bases unmatched: 19. The CDR3 runs 15 residues. In nucleotides, the CDR3 is TGTGCCAGCAGAGGACAGGGATCGTGGAACAGATACGCGTATTTT. As protein: CASRGQGSWNRYAYF.

The chain has TRBV11-2 and TRBJ2-7; 7 nucleotides align to TRBD2. The CDR3 spans 14 residues. Unmatched junction bases numbered 7, after V lost 5 bases and J lost 3 bases. Germline CDR1 SGHAT, CDR2 FQNNGV. CDR3 region: CASSRWKRDYEQYF. The CDR3, as DNA: TGTGCCAGCAGCCGGTGGAAGCGGGACTACGAGCAGTACTTC.

V is TRBV29-1 and J is TRBJ2-1; D may correspond to TRBD1 or TRBD2 (5 bases each). The CDR3 is 15 residues long. Per germline, CDR1 SQVTM and CDR2 ANQGSEA. Trimming shortened V by 4 bases and J by 2 bases, and 15 bases separated the two germline ends. CDR3 sequence: CSVGGWKSPYNEQFF. CDR3 DNA sequence: TGCAGCGTTGGGGGGTGGAAGAGCCCCTACAATGAGCAGTTCTTC.

This sequence joins TRBV11-3 and TRBJ2-2; TRBD1 matches at 7 bases. Per germline, CDR1 SGHNT and CDR2 YENEEA. J gave up 1 base and V 8 bases, and 4 bases lay outside the gene matches. This CDR3 region has 14 residues. The chain's CDR3 is CASAGTENTGELFF. The CDR3 nucleotides are TGTGCCAGCGCCGGGACAGAGAACACCGGGGAGCTGTTTTTT.

V is TRBV5-1 and J is TRBJ2-5; no definite D call. Trimming left V 5 bases short and J 5 bases short, with 10 bases between. The CDR3 extends over 12 amino acids. Germline CDR1 reads SGHRS; CDR2 reads YFSETQ. The CDR3 here is CASRMSDETQYF. DNA for the CDR3: TGCGCCAGCAGGATGTCTGACGAGACCCAGTACTTC.

In its sample, this clonotype was seen a few times. The chain links TRBV5-1 to TRBJ2-7; 8 nucleotides line up with TRBD1. Germline V lookup: CDR1 SGHRS, CDR2 YFSETQ. V lost 1 base, J lost 1 base, and 4 bases stayed unmatched. The length of the CDR3 is 15 residues. The CDR3, as DNA: TGCGCCAGCAGCTTGTTACAGGGGGGTTCCTACGAGCAGTACTTC. Protein: CASSLLQGGSYEQYF.

The rearrangement uses TRBV20-1 and TRBJ2-7; perhaps TRBD1 as D (6 bases). CDR1 is DFQATT, CDR2 SNEGSKA, per germline (reference sequence). Trimming left V 3 bases short and J 3 bases short, with 15 bases between. This CDR3 has 14 residues. DNA of the CDR3: TGCAGTGCTAGCCGGACAGCCCTTTTCTACGAGCAGTACTTC. Encoded protein: CSASRTALFYEQYF.

This clonotype came up once. This chain joins TRBV5-5 and TRBJ2-5, with D perhaps TRBD2 (6 bases). Germline V gene data show CDR1 as SGHKS and CDR2 as YYEKEE (reference sequence). The CDR3 is 15 residues long. V was clipped by 4 bases and J by 11 bases, with 24 bases between them. The CDR3, as DNA: TGTGCCAGCAGCCTCCTAGGCGCCTACGGTCGGGAGCAGTACTTC. This gives the protein CASSLLGAYGREQYF. The full variable domain, in which reference TRBV5-5 and TRBJ2-5 provide the parts outside the CDR3, is DAGVTQSPTHLIKTRGQQVTLRCSPISGHKSVSWYQQVLGQGPQFIFQYYEKEERGRGNFPDRFSARQFPNYSSELNVNALLLGDSALYLCASSLLGAYGREQYFGPGTRLLVL.

This clonotype appeared a few times. V usage is TRBV15 and J usage is TRBJ1-1, with D possibly being TRBD1 (5 bases). The V and J ends lost 5 bases and 4 bases respectively, with 17 bases between them. This CDR3 region has 15 residues. Germline CDR1 LNHNV, CDR2 YYDKDF (reference sequence). The DNA of the CDR3 is TGTGCCACCAGCCCCCCAGAGGGGCTAGGCACTGAAGCTTTCTTT. Translation gives CATSPPEGLGTEAFF. The whole variable domain, filled in from reference TRBV15 and TRBJ1-1, reads DAMVIQNPRYQVTQFGKPVTLSCSQTLNHNVMYWYQQKSSQAPKLLFHYYDKDFNNEADTPDNFQSRRPNTSFCFLDIRSPGLGDTAMYLCATSPPEGLGTEAFFGQGTRLTVV.

This chain uses TRBV7-9 with TRBJ2-5, with D perhaps matching TRBD1 (5 bases). The CDR3 length is 15 residues. Germline V gene data show CDR1 as SEHNR and CDR2 as FQNEAQ (reference sequence). V dropped 2 bases and J dropped 8 bases, with 18 bases sitting between them. The CDR3 coding sequence is TGTGCCAGCAGCTTACGACAGACAGTCCATGGAACCCAGTACTTC. Its protein is CASSLRQTVHGTQYF.

The J gene is TRBJ1-2, the V gene TRBV28, with D possibly TRBD1 on 5 matching bases. This CDR3 contains 11 residues. Germline loops: CDR1 MDHEN, CDR2 SYDVKM. The V and J ends lost 6 bases and 7 bases respectively, with 9 bases between them. The CDR3 here is CASSWDGGYTF. CDR3 DNA: TGTGCCAGCAGCTGGGACGGTGGCTACACCTTC.

V and J are TRBV7-2 and TRBJ1-2; weak D call: TRBD1 (6 bases). The CDR3 extends over 14 amino acids. Germline V gene data show CDR1 as SGHTA and CDR2 as FQGNSA. V lost 1 base and J lost 6, with 12 bases in between. The CDR3 region is CASSLGTAGDGYTF. The CDR3 DNA reads as TGTGCCAGCAGCTTAGGGACAGCCGGGGATGGCTACACCTTC.

This sequence joins TRBV20-1 and TRBJ2-7; 9 bases match TRBD2. V lost 6 bases to trimming and J lost 5 bases; unmatched junction nucleotides: 14. Germline CDR1 is DFQATT and CDR2 is SNEGSKA (reference sequence). The CDR3 loop spans 15 amino acids. The CDR3 coding sequence is TGCAGTGCACCGGACGGTAGCGGGAGAGGCCACGAGCAGTACTTC. Translation gives CSAPDGSGRGHEQYF.

J is TRBJ2-1 and V is TRBV2, with TRBD1 as a possible D gene (5 bases). V was pared by 6 bases and J by 15 bases, with 21 bases between. This CDR3 is built from 13 residues. Germline assignment: CDR1 SNHLY and CDR2 FYNNEI. In DNA form, the CDR3 reads TGTGCCAGCAGGAGGATGGGGCAGGGCGACGGGTTCTTC. Translating gives CASRRMGQGDGFF.

The gene calls are TRBV6-5 and TRBJ2-2, with 7 bases that match TRBD2. Germline trimming cut 6 bases from V and 1 base from J; bases unmatched to any gene: 5. CDR3 size: 15 residues. Germline V gene lookup returns CDR1 MNHEY and CDR2 SVGAGI. The CDR3 spells CASSRLAQNTGELFF. Here the CDR3 DNA reads TGTGCCAGCAGCCGACTAGCACAGAACACCGGGGAGCTGTTTTTT.

This clonotype showed up just a few times. V and J are TRBV7-2 and TRBJ2-1, with a tentative D call TRBD2 (5 bases). Germline V gives CDR1 SGHTA, CDR2 FQGNSA. The V gene lost 7 bases and the J gene lost 8 bases, with 18 bases spanning the gap. The CDR3 runs to 14 residues. The CDR3 loop is CASTRGSLVDEQFF. The DNA of the CDR3 is TGTGCCAGCACCCGAGGGAGTCTAGTGGATGAGCAGTTCTTC.

This clonotype was picked up a small number of times. The J gene is TRBJ2-7, the V gene TRBV5-1; D is unclear. The CDR3 is 14 residues long. V gave up 6 bases and J gave up 1 base, with 14 bases separating them. CDR1 SGHRS and CDR2 YFSETQ come from the germline V gene. Here the CDR3 DNA reads TGCGCCAGCACCCAAAATGAAAGATCCTACGAGCAGTACTTC. Encoded protein: CASTQNERSYEQYF.

J is TRBJ2-1 and V is TRBV6-2 or TRBV6-3; 11 positions match TRBD2. The CDR3 length is 19 residues. The trim removed 6 bases at V and 0 bases at J, leaving 13 bases unmatched. Germline loops: CDR1 MNHEY, CDR2 SVGEGT. The CDR3 nucleotides are TGTGCCAGCAGGACGGGTTTGCTAGCGGGAGGAAGCTCCTACAATGAGCAGTTCTTC. Protein sequence: CASRTGLLAGGSSYNEQFF.

The chain combines TRBV6-2 or TRBV6-3 with TRBJ1-2; no clear D. The CDR3 length is 15 residues. The V gene's germline CDR1 is MNHEY and CDR2 SVGEGT. V was shortened by 6 bases and J by 1 base, with 15 bases between the two germline ends. In DNA, the CDR3 is TGTGCCAGCAGGGCCGACACGAACTTTAACTATGGCTACACCTTC. It yields the protein CASRADTNFNYGYTF.

The chain recombines TRBV12-3 or TRBV12-4 with TRBJ1-1; 9 bases are a match to TRBD1. The CDR3 is made up of 12 amino acids. V gave up 6 bases and J gave up 11 bases; unmatched junction bases: 7. The CDR3 reads CASSDRGNRAFF. DNA for the CDR3: TGTGCCAGCAGCGACAGGGGGAATCGGGCTTTCTTT.